What follows are 32 T cell receptor beta chains derived from one specimen sequenced in a study of technical replicates of blood from several donors. Some clones are missing from TCRdb's copy, which holds only in-frame ones; the method was immunoSEQ multiplex PCR. Seen here are under 85,000 clones, around 97% observed once, and the top ten hold over 0.2%. What was sequenced was T cells isolated from PBMCs. The receptors stem from a human donor in good health.

The chain combines TRBV11-3 with TRBJ2-5; 7 positions match TRBD2. V shed 1 base and J 5 bases; nucleotides not matched to a gene: 10. There are 16 residues in the CDR3. Per germline, CDR1 SGHNT and CDR2 YENEEA. The CDR3: CASSLANLGGGETQYF. In DNA, the CDR3 is TGTGCCAGCAGCTTAGCTAATCTCGGGGGAGGGGAGACCCAGTACTTC.

CDR3 loop: CASSTTGTGNSPLHF. The CDR3 coding sequence is TGTGCCAGCAGTACGACCGGGACAGGGAATTCACCCCTCCACTTT. The chain carries TRBV28 and TRBJ1-6; 9 positions agree with TRBD1. This CDR3 contains 15 residues. V shed 5 bases, J shed 7 bases, and the junction held 6 bases outside the gene matches. The germline V gene encodes CDR1 MDHEN and CDR2 SYDVKM.

The chain combines TRBV10-3 with TRBJ2-7; 9 bases are shared with TRBD1. CDR1 is ENHRY, CDR2 SYGVKD, per germline. V lost 8 bases and J lost 6; bases outside the gene matches: 8. The CDR3 spans 13 residues. The CDR3 region has the DNA TGTGCCATCCCCACCCGGGACAGGGTCGAGCAGTACTTC. It specifies CAIPTRDRVEQYF.

The J gene is TRBJ1-2, the V gene TRBV30; D call uncertain. The CDR3 consists of 12 residues. The ends were cut back, 5 bases at V and 0 bases at J, with 7 bases in the middle. In germline, CDR1 is GTSNPN, CDR2 SVGIG (reference sequence). CDR3 protein: CAWDTPNYGYTF. The CDR3 DNA follows: TGTGCCTGGGACACCCCTAACTATGGCTACACCTTC.

Here the CDR3 DNA reads TGTGCCAGCAGCTTAGCGTTCGCGGGGATGCAAGAGACCCAGTACTTC. It translates to CASSLAFAGMQETQYF. The J gene is TRBJ2-5, the V gene TRBV7-6; D may be TRBD2 (6 bases). Germline CDR1 is SGHVS and CDR2 is FNYEAQ. The length of the CDR3 is 16 residues. Trimming removed 0 bases from V and 2 bases from J, with 13 bases in between.

The CDR3 DNA reads as TGTGCCAGCAGTGAAGTTCCCAATAGCAATCAGCCCCAGCATTTT. As protein: CASSEVPNSNQPQHF. The chain links TRBV6-1 to TRBJ1-5; D remains ambiguous. Trimming removed 1 base from V and 0 bases from J, with 7 bases in between. CDR3 size: 15 residues. The V gene's germline CDR1 is MNHNS and CDR2 SASEGT.

The V and J genes are TRBV11-3 and TRBJ2-6, with D hard to call. CDR3 length: 16 residues. V was shortened by 5 bases and J by 0 bases, with 11 bases between the two germline ends. Germline CDR1 SGHNT, CDR2 YENEEA. CDR3 residues: CASSPRSTSGANVLTF. The CDR3 DNA follows: TGTGCCAGCAGCCCCCGGAGCACCTCTGGGGCCAACGTCCTGACTTTC.

CDR3 nucleotide sequence: TGTGCCAGCAGTTTATCCAACCTCGGGGGCTACACCTTC. It encodes CASSLSNLGGYTF. This chain joins TRBV27 and TRBJ1-2; no definite D call. Germline CDR1 and CDR2: MNHEY and SMNVEV (reference sequence). The CDR3 contains 13 residues. Trimming left V 0 bases short and J 8 bases short, with 10 bases between.

The chain combines TRBV2 with TRBJ1-2; D is possibly TRBD1 (5 bases). V lost 6 bases, J lost 8 bases, and 25 bases lay in between. Germline CDR1 and CDR2: SNHLY and FYNNEI. The CDR3 is 16 amino acids. CDR3 sequence (DNA): TGTGCCAGCAGGGAGGGCTCCCGTCGGGGCTTGCAGGGCTACACCTTC. Translated, it gives CASREGSRRGLQGYTF.

V and J are TRBV29-1 and TRBJ2-3, with 9 bases identical to TRBD2. There are 15 residues in the CDR3. Germline CDR1 is SQVTM and CDR2 is ANQGSEA. The junction had 9 bases not matched to a gene; V was cut back by 3 bases and J by 5 bases. CDR3 nucleotides: TGCAGCGTTGAGCCGGAGCGGGAGGTAATAGATACGCAGTATTTT. Its protein product is CSVEPEREVIDTQYF.

This clone was observed a single time. The chain carries TRBV25-1 and TRBJ1-4, with unresolved D. The CDR3 contains 14 residues. Germline CDR1 is MGHDK and CDR2 is SYGVNS. Trimming shortened V by 2 bases and J by 8 bases, and 12 bases separated the two germline ends. In nucleotides, the CDR3 is TGTGCCAGCAGTGAAATTATCGGGGAAGAAAAACTGTTTTTT. It yields the protein CASSEIIGEEKLFF.

This chain links TRBV27 with TRBJ2-5, with D possibly matching TRBD1 (6 bases). Trimming removed 1 base at V and 5 bases at J, with 20 bases between. Germline V gives CDR1 MNHEY, CDR2 SMNVEV (reference sequence). The CDR3 spans 17 residues. The CDR3 region is CASSLWADRSGWETQYF. The CDR3 bases are TGTGCCAGCAGTTTATGGGCAGACAGGTCGGGTTGGGAGACCCAGTACTTC.

V gene TRBV9 combines with J gene TRBJ2-5; 12 nucleotides line up with TRBD2. V lost 0 bases to trimming and J lost 1 base; unmatched junction nucleotides: 10. The CDR3 runs to 19 residues. The germline V gene has CDR1 SGDLS and CDR2 YYNGEE. This chain's CDR3 is CASSVGLAGGEGFQETQYF. CDR3 DNA sequence: TGTGCCAGCAGCGTAGGGCTAGCGGGAGGGGAGGGGTTCCAAGAGACCCAGTACTTC. The variable domain in full, with the rest retrieved from reference TRBV9 and TRBJ2-5, is DSGVTQTPKHLITATGQRVTLRCSPRSGDLSVYWYQQSLDQGLQFLIQYYNGEERAKGNILERFSAQQFPDLHSELNLSSLELGDSALYFCASSVGLAGGEGFQETQYFGPGTRLLVL.

The rearrangement joins TRBV7-7 to TRBJ2-7; D is undetermined. This CDR3 has 14 amino acids. Germline V lookup: CDR1 SSHAT, CDR2 FNYEAQ (reference sequence). Trimming took off 1 base at V and 0 bases at J, with 7 bases between the two ends. The CDR3, as DNA: TGTGCCAGCAGCTTAGGCGGTGACTCCTACGAGCAGTACTTC. It specifies CASSLGGDSYEQYF.

The V call is TRBV2, the J call TRBJ1-1; D not certain. V lost 3 bases and J lost 4, with 12 bases in between. CDR3 size: 14 residues. CDR1 is SNHLY and CDR2 is FYNNEI in the germline V gene. CDR3 coding DNA: TGTGCCAGCAGTGAGGAGTCCGAGGTCACTGAAGCTTTCTTT. It encodes CASSEESEVTEAFF.

The chain carries TRBV10-2 and TRBJ1-2, with 7 positions matching TRBD1. The germline gives CDR1 WSHSY, CDR2 SAAADI. The trim removed 0 bases at V and 4 bases at J, leaving 8 bases unmatched. This CDR3 has 16 residues. The CDR3 spells CASSESTRGLFYGYTF. In DNA form, the CDR3 reads TGCGCCAGCAGTGAGTCGACGAGGGGGCTCTTCTATGGCTACACCTTC.

This sequence joins TRBV11-2 and TRBJ2-1; tentatively, D is TRBD1 (6 bases). V lost 1 base and J lost 2, with 12 bases in between. In germline, CDR1 is SGHAT, CDR2 FQNNGV. This CDR3 is 16 amino acids long. The CDR3 DNA follows: TGTGCCAGCAGCTTAGTGTTGCAGGGGACCTACAATGAGCAGTTCTTC. Protein product: CASSLVLQGTYNEQFF.

The rearrangement uses TRBV7-2 and TRBJ1-4; the D gene is possibly TRBD1 (6 bases). The V end lost 5 bases, the J end lost 8 bases, and 12 bases lay between the germline ends. Looked up from germline, CDR1 is SGHTA and CDR2 is FQGNSA. The CDR3 contains 13 residues. For the CDR3, the DNA is TGTGCCAGCAGCCCTAAGACAGGCGAAAAACTGTTTTTT. It encodes CASSPKTGEKLFF.

This clone came up once. The rearrangement uses TRBV5-5 and TRBJ1-1; D is possibly TRBD1 (5 bases). From germline, CDR1 is SGHKS and CDR2 YYEKEE (reference sequence). V was pared by 1 base and J by 4 bases, with 8 bases between. The CDR3 covers 13 residues. CDR3 DNA sequence: TGTGCCAGCAGCTTGAATCAGGGCACTGAAGCTTTCTTT. Translated: CASSLNQGTEAFF.

The V and J genes are TRBV30 and TRBJ2-1; TRBD2 matches at 11 bases. This CDR3 is 15 amino acids long. Germline CDR1 and CDR2: GTSNPN and SVGIG (reference sequence). J gave up 4 bases and V 6 bases, and 8 bases lay outside the gene matches. Here the CDR3 DNA reads TGTGCCTGCTCTAGCGGGGGGCCGCTGTACAATGAGCAGTTCTTC. Residues: CACSSGGPLYNEQFF.

This chain joins TRBV28 and TRBJ2-2; D is undetermined. V was trimmed by 2 bases and J by 6 bases, leaving 4 bases between them. CDR1 and CDR2 from the germline V gene are MDHEN and SYDVKM. The CDR3 loop spans 12 amino acids. The DNA for the CDR3 is TGTGCCAGCAGTTTACGGTCCGGGGAGCTGTTTTTT. Translation gives CASSLRSGELFF.

V and J are TRBV5-1 and TRBJ1-1; no definite D call. The CDR3 is 14 residues long. With 1 base removed from V and 0 bases from J, the gap between germline ends came to 7 bases. Germline-derived CDR1 and CDR2 are SGHRS and YFSETQ. The CDR3 here is CASSLTVLNTEAFF. DNA for the CDR3: TGCGCCAGCAGCTTGACAGTACTGAACACTGAAGCTTTCTTT.

The rearrangement joins TRBV7-2 to TRBJ2-2, with a possible D match to TRBD1 (6 bases). Germline V gene lookup returns CDR1 SGHTA and CDR2 FQGNSA. This CDR3 comprises 17 residues. V was pared by 0 bases and J by 3 bases, with 14 bases between. Here the CDR3 reads CASSLALGGHDTGELFF. DNA for the CDR3: TGTGCCAGCAGCTTAGCGCTAGGGGGACATGACACCGGGGAGCTGTTTTTT.

The chain is built from TRBV28 and TRBJ1-2; 8 bases align to TRBD1. The germline V gene has CDR1 MDHEN and CDR2 SYDVKM. CDR3 length: 20 amino acids. J gave up 0 bases and V 3 bases, and 18 bases lay outside the gene matches. The CDR3 here is CASSFSRVTPRDRSNYGYTF. CDR3 nucleotide sequence: TGTGCCAGCAGTTTTTCGAGAGTTACGCCGAGGGACAGGTCTAACTATGGCTACACCTTC.

The J gene is TRBJ2-7, the V gene TRBV19, with 10 bases lining up with TRBD2. CDR1 and CDR2 from the germline V gene are LNHDA and SQIVND (reference sequence). V lost 4 bases, J lost 5 bases, and 5 bases stayed unmatched. The CDR3 is 14 residues long. CDR3: CASSTPGTSDEQYF. Written as DNA, the CDR3 is TGTGCCAGTAGTACCCCCGGGACTAGCGACGAGCAGTACTTC.

The chain couples TRBV5-1 to TRBJ2-4; 10 bases line up with TRBD1. The CDR3 totals 15 residues. After removal of 4 bases from V and 7 bases from J, the junction contained 8 bases not matched to a gene. The germline V gene encodes CDR1 SGHRS and CDR2 YFSETQ. CDR3 DNA: TGCGCCAGCAGCGTCGGGACAGGGGTAACGAACATTCAGTACTTC. It encodes CASSVGTGVTNIQYF.

This clone has a handful of counts. The genes are TRBV11-2 and TRBJ2-4; 7 bases map to TRBD2. This CDR3 comprises 16 residues. CDR1 is SGHAT and CDR2 is FQNNGV in the germline V gene. V lost 5 bases and J lost 0; bases outside the gene matches: 7. Here the CDR3 reads CASSPRDYTAKNIQYF. The CDR3 DNA reads TGTGCCAGCAGCCCCCGGGACTATACAGCCAAAAACATTCAGTACTTC. The full variable domain, its missing parts supplied by reference TRBV11-2 and TRBJ2-4, is EAGVAQSPRYKIIEKRQSVAFWCNPISGHATLYWYQQILGQGPKLLIQFQNNGVVDDSQLPKDRFSAERLKGVDSTLKIQPAKLEDSAVYLCASSPRDYTAKNIQYFGAGTRLSVL.

The CDR3 DNA follows: TGTGCCAGTAGTATAGAGAGGACAGTCCTCTCTGGGGCCAACGTCCTGACTTTC. As protein: CASSIERTVLSGANVLTF. V and J are TRBV19 and TRBJ2-6; weak D call: TRBD1 (6 bases). Germline CDR1 and CDR2: LNHDA and SQIVND (reference sequence). Trimming cost V 0 bases and J 0 bases, with 12 bases left between them. CDR3 length: 18 amino acids. Together with reference TRBV19 and TRBJ2-6, the CDR3 gives the full variable domain: DGGITQSPKYLFRKEGQNVTLSCEQNLNHDAMYWYRQDPGQGLRLIYYSQIVNDFQKGDIAEGYSVSREKKESFPLTVTSAQKNPTAFYLCASSIERTVLSGANVLTFGAGSRLTVL.

CDR3 nucleotides: TGTGCCAGCAGCGATGCAGGGCTTACCTACAATGAGCAGTTCTTC. Protein sequence: CASSDAGLTYNEQFF. The V gene is TRBV7-9, the J gene TRBJ2-1; maybe TRBD1 (5 bases). Germline values: CDR1 SEHNR, CDR2 FQNEAQ (reference sequence). The CDR3 covers 15 residues. Trimming removed 5 bases at V and 2 bases at J, with 13 bases between.

This clone was recorded only once. The V gene is TRBV4-1, the J gene TRBJ2-1, with TRBD2 identical over 8 bases. Germline values: CDR1 MGHRA, CDR2 YSYEKL. This CDR3 is 16 amino acids long. With 5 bases clipped from V and 5 bases from J, the junction kept 11 bases outside the gene matches. The CDR3, as DNA: TGCGCCAGCAGCGGTCTTCTAGCGGGTTGGGACAATGAGCAGTTCTTC. Translated, it gives CASSGLLAGWDNEQFF.

This sequence joins TRBV2 and TRBJ2-3, with 8 bases fitting TRBD2. Germline CDR1 SNHLY, CDR2 FYNNEI. The CDR3 is 15 amino acids. Trimming at V came to 7 bases and at J to 1 base, leaving 7 bases not matched to a gene. Written as DNA, the CDR3 is TGTGCCAGCACTCGCGGGGGGACGGGCACAGATACGCAGTATTTT. It translates to CASTRGGTGTDTQYF. The full variable domain, in which reference TRBV2 and TRBJ2-3 provide the parts outside the CDR3, is EPEVTQTPSHQVTQMGQEVILRCVPISNHLYFYWYRQILGQKVEFLVSFYNNEISEKSEIFDDQFSVERPDGSNFTLKIRSTKLEDSAMYFCASTRGGTGTDTQYFGPGTRLTVL.

The chain employs TRBV4-1 and TRBJ2-2; 9 nucleotides line up with TRBD2. There are 18 residues in the CDR3. Germline trimming cut 0 bases from V and 7 bases from J; bases unmatched to any gene: 12. Germline CDR1 MGHRA, CDR2 YSYEKL. The CDR3 DNA is TGCGCCAGCAGCCAAGAGGTCCGGATAGCGGGGGCGGTCGGGGAGCTGTTTTTT. As protein: CASSQEVRIAGAVGELFF.